This T cell receptor (beta chain) was documented in a study of preoperative IRX-2 immunotherapy in early breast cancer. Treatment here: preoperative locoregional IRX-2 cytokine immunotherapy. Preoperative locoregional IRX-2 cytokine immunotherapy was tested in the phase Ib source study. Repertoires were generated with immunoSEQ multiplex PCR, while TCRdb's copy carries only in-frame clones and drops some. The table shows about 98,000 clones, with just over 85% occurring only once. CDR3 length equals 14 residues. Germline V gene lookup returns CDR1 SGHRS and CDR2 YFSETQ. Trimming removed 5 bases from V and 2 bases from J, with 14 bases in between.

This receptor was obtained from a human donor with breast cancer. The V call is TRBV5-1, the J call TRBJ2-7; D not certain. Sequences were derived from tumor tissue, sampled after IRX-2 immunotherapy. Written as DNA, the CDR3 is TGCGCCAGCAGGGGATTATCCGCCGCCTACGAGCAGTACTTC. Encoded protein: CASRGLSAAYEQYF.